These T cell receptor beta chains were read from a single sample in a study of blood T cell repertoires in COVID-19. Profiling relied on immunoSEQ multiplex PCR, and the TCRdb table lists in-frame clones only, not all of them. The sample holds about 150,000 clones, approximately 85% seen once. The sequencing input was peripheral blood. The receptors were sampled from a woman aged 60 to 75 with COVID-19, enrolled during active disease. Both conserved end residues are part of each CDR3.

v_gene: TRBV20-1
j_gene: TRBJ1-5
CDR3aa: CSASGGMFNQPQHF

v_gene: TRBV9
j_gene: TRBJ1-2
CDR3aa: CASSVALGRGYGYTF

v_gene: TRBV6-5
j_gene: TRBJ2-7
CDR3aa: CASKGLYEQYF

v_gene: TRBV18
j_gene: TRBJ2-2
CDR3aa: CASSPGQKNTGELFF

v_gene: TRBV27
j_gene: TRBJ1-1
CDR3aa: CASSTARGPGAFF

v_gene: TRBV19
j_gene: TRBJ2-7
CDR3aa: CASTLTGGITYEQYF

v_gene: TRBV4-3
j_gene: TRBJ1-2
CDR3aa: CASSQFNSDYGYTF

v_gene: TRBV4-1
j_gene: TRBJ1-2
CDR3aa: CASSQGGTRQVLYGYTF

v_gene: TRBV6-5
j_gene: TRBJ2-7
CDR3aa: CASSQTGDYEQYF

v_gene: TRBV6-5
j_gene: TRBJ1-1
CDR3aa: CASSRSGDTEAFF

v_gene: TRBV10-2
j_gene: TRBJ2-7
CDR3aa: CASRGAYEQYF

v_gene: TRBV11-2
j_gene: TRBJ2-3
CDR3aa: CASSLALAESTDTQYF

v_gene: TRBV3-1/TRBV3-2
j_gene: TRBJ2-5
CDR3aa: CASSQDAGGSEETQYF

v_gene: TRBV28
j_gene: TRBJ1-1
CDR3aa: CASSHGTVPTEAFF

v_gene: TRBV18
j_gene: TRBJ2-2
CDR3aa: CASSPRQGNTGELFF

v_gene: TRBV27
j_gene: TRBJ1-2
CDR3aa: CASSLSTGFYGYTF

v_gene: TRBV29-1
j_gene: TRBJ2-7
CDR3aa: CSVRQAYEQYF

v_gene: TRBV9
j_gene: TRBJ2-3
CDR3aa: CASSPRTTTDTQYF

v_gene: TRBV28
j_gene: TRBJ2-7
CDR3aa: CASSLGREQYF

v_gene: TRBV2
j_gene: TRBJ1-5
CDR3aa: CASTLGRVRNQPQHF

v_gene: TRBV5-1
j_gene: TRBJ1-5
CDR3aa: CASSLGENQPQHF

v_gene: TRBV7-6
j_gene: TRBJ2-1
CDR3aa: CASSSKLAGAHNEQFF

v_gene: TRBV5-4
j_gene: TRBJ1-4
CDR3aa: CASSLGQVNEKLFF

v_gene: TRBV12-5
j_gene: TRBJ2-5
CDR3aa: CASGSGTGWGETQYF

v_gene: TRBV13
j_gene: TRBJ1-2
CDR3aa: CASSSGQGGEGYTF

v_gene: TRBV19
j_gene: TRBJ2-7
CDR3aa: CASSIRDSYEQYF

v_gene: TRBV11-2
j_gene: TRBJ2-7
CDR3aa: CASNPGQVSYEQYF

v_gene: TRBV29-1
j_gene: TRBJ2-3
CDR3aa: CSVQRGPDTQYF

v_gene: TRBV7-2
j_gene: TRBJ2-1
CDR3aa: CASSRQIHLNEQFF

v_gene: TRBV3-1/TRBV3-2
j_gene: TRBJ1-4
CDR3aa: CASSLAGIHEKLFF

v_gene: TRBV29-1
j_gene: TRBJ2-5
CDR3aa: CSVLPRERETQYF

v_gene: TRBV9
j_gene: TRBJ1-6
CDR3aa: CASSVARNSPLHF

v_gene: TRBV5-4
j_gene: TRBJ1-1
CDR3aa: CASSLGGTGGNTEAFF

v_gene: TRBV3-1/TRBV3-2
j_gene: TRBJ2-2
CDR3aa: CASKNSGGVTGELFF

v_gene: TRBV4-3
j_gene: TRBJ1-6
CDR3aa: CASSQDRPYDSPLHF

v_gene: TRBV7-9
j_gene: TRBJ1-2
CDR3aa: CASSSGTRGRHGYTF

v_gene: TRBV2
j_gene: TRBJ2-2
CDR3aa: CASSSDSPGPGELFF

v_gene: TRBV5-1
j_gene: TRBJ1-6
CDR3aa: CASSLPAAGTGGRSPLHF

v_gene: TRBV7-3
j_gene: TRBJ1-5
CDR3aa: CASSLYAAQPQHF

v_gene: TRBV2
j_gene: TRBJ1-2
CDR3aa: CASRGTGRNLNYGYTF

v_gene: TRBV7-3
j_gene: TRBJ2-5
CDR3aa: CASSTGLGFMETQYF

v_gene: TRBV27
j_gene: TRBJ2-4
CDR3aa: CASSSPGGAKNIQYF

v_gene: TRBV6-5
j_gene: TRBJ1-3
CDR3aa: CASSYLSSGNTIYF

v_gene: TRBV5-1
j_gene: TRBJ2-1
CDR3aa: CASSLILGGENGNEQFF

v_gene: TRBV19
j_gene: TRBJ1-2
CDR3aa: CASSAPGQINYGYTF

v_gene: TRBV5-8
j_gene: TRBJ2-3
CDR3aa: CASSLPLTSVTDTQYF